The 30 T cell receptor beta chains reported below all come from one sample, sequenced in a study of a mutant IDH1 vaccine in newly diagnosed glioma. The repertoire was sequenced with immunoSEQ multiplex PCR; TCRdb's copy has only in-frame clones and lacks some. The table lists 50,000 to 65,000 clones, roughly 80% of them singletons. Time point meaning: baseline, week 1 (first vaccination visit). Regarding treatment: pre-vaccination baseline after standard-of-care therapy. The specimen comprised PBMCs, sampled from a glioma patient treated with radiotherapy, temozolomide or both. Receptors were obtained from a man younger than 35 with glioma.

This clone was counted between two and nine times. The rearrangement joins TRBV19 to TRBJ1-1; D gene unclear. The ends were cut back, 2 bases at V and 0 bases at J, with 13 bases in the middle. From germline, CDR1 is LNHDA and CDR2 SQIVND (reference sequence). The length of the CDR3 is 16 residues. Here the CDR3 DNA reads TGTGCCAGTAGTATATTAGGAGGGATGGTGAACACTGAAGCTTTCTTT. This encodes CASSILGGMVNTEAFF.

The chain recombines TRBV7-2 with TRBJ1-1, with TRBD1 as a possible D gene (5 bases). Germline lookup yields CDR1 SGHTA and CDR2 FQGNSA. The CDR3 covers 14 residues. The V end was cut by 1 base, the J end by 7 bases, with 13 bases between. DNA of the CDR3: TGTGCCAGCAGCTTAGTGAGCAGGGATGGTGAAGCTTTCTTT. Its protein is CASSLVSRDGEAFF.

The J gene is TRBJ1-1, the V gene TRBV7-9, with a weak D call TRBD1 (5 bases). The germline CDR1 and CDR2 sequences are SEHNR and FQNEAQ (reference sequence). Between the trimmed V and J ends, which lost 5 bases and 8 bases, there was a span of 12 bases. The CDR3 extends over 12 amino acids. CDR3 coding DNA: TGTGCCAGCAGCCTTACAGGTGACGAAGCTTTCTTT. Amino acids: CASSLTGDEAFF.

This clone was counted between two and nine times. CDR3 protein: CASSKNRIGIQYF. In nucleotides, the CDR3 is TGTGCCAGCAGCAAAAACCGAATCGGCATTCAGTACTTC. The chain uses TRBV7-8 and TRBJ2-4; D remains ambiguous. V was shortened by 5 bases and J by 9 bases, with 14 bases between the two germline ends. This CDR3 is built from 13 residues. In germline, CDR1 is SGHVS, CDR2 FQNEAQ.

This chain uses TRBV19 with TRBJ1-6; D call uncertain. V dropped 1 base and J dropped 7 bases, with 11 bases sitting between them. Germline V CDR1 and CDR2: LNHDA, SQIVND (reference sequence). The CDR3 is 15 amino acids. DNA for the CDR3: TGTGCCAGTAGTATAGCCCCGAGTAGAAATTCACCCCTCCACTTT. It is translated as CASSIAPSRNSPLHF.

The V and J genes are TRBV9 and TRBJ2-5; TRBD2 matches 10 bases. CDR1 SGDLS and CDR2 YYNGEE come from the germline V gene. V trimming: 0 bases; J trimming: 5 bases; junction bases outside the gene matches: 13. The CDR3 runs 18 residues. The CDR3 is CASSVGGTSARGAETQYF. CDR3 DNA sequence: TGTGCCAGCAGCGTAGGCGGGACTAGCGCGAGAGGGGCGGAGACCCAGTACTTC.

The chain joins TRBV12-5 to TRBJ2-2; no clear D gene. V was trimmed by 1 base and J by 4 bases, leaving 1 base between them. The CDR3 is 12 residues long. Germline CDR1 is LGHNT and CDR2 is FRNRAP. The CDR3 bases are TGTGCTAGTGGTTTGGGCACCGGGGAGCTGTTTTTT. Encoded protein: CASGLGTGELFF.

The V call is TRBV6-6, the J call TRBJ2-7; 8 nucleotides align to TRBD1. CDR3 length: 13 residues. The trim removed 4 bases at V and 2 bases at J, leaving 1 base unmatched. Germline assignment: CDR1 MNHNY and CDR2 SVGAGI (reference sequence). The CDR3 nucleotides read TGTGCCAGCAGTTTACAGGGGGCCTACGAGCAGTACTTC. It yields the protein CASSLQGAYEQYF.

The chain couples TRBV5-4 to TRBJ2-7, with 8 bases fitting TRBD1. V gave up 3 bases and J gave up 0 bases; unmatched junction bases: 2. The germline V gene encodes CDR1 SGHNT and CDR2 YYREEE (reference sequence). The CDR3 consists of 14 residues. The CDR3 protein is CASSSDRASYEQYF. CDR3 bases: TGTGCCAGCAGCTCGGACAGGGCCTCCTACGAGCAGTACTTC.

The chain uses TRBV5-1 and TRBJ1-5; D may be TRBD1 (5 bases). Trimming took 0 bases from V and 2 from J, leaving 9 bases between them. CDR1 is SGHRS, CDR2 YFSETQ, per germline. This CDR3 contains 15 residues. The CDR3 is CASSLGGEGNQPQHF. CDR3 DNA sequence: TGCGCCAGCAGCTTGGGGGGGGAGGGCAATCAGCCCCAGCATTTT.

The V gene is TRBV10-3, the J gene TRBJ1-1; D is perhaps TRBD1 (5 bases). V lost 5 bases to trimming and J lost 5 bases, with 21 bases between them. CDR3 length: 16 amino acids. Germline CDR1 and CDR2: ENHRY and SYGVKD. This chain's CDR3 is CAISTRDLGGKTEAFF. The CDR3 nucleotides read TGTGCCATCAGTACTCGGGACCTGGGAGGGAAAACTGAAGCTTTCTTT.

This clone was observed once. Written as DNA, the CDR3 is TGTGCCATCAGTGATACAGCTAGCGGGGACTCCTACGAGCAGTACTTC. Protein product: CAISDTASGDSYEQYF. The V gene is TRBV10-3, the J gene TRBJ2-7; 9 bases align to TRBD2. CDR1 and CDR2 from the germline V gene are ENHRY and SYGVKD. The CDR3 runs 16 residues. The trim removed 3 bases at V and 0 bases at J, leaving 6 bases unmatched.

V gene TRBV6-4 combines with J gene TRBJ1-5, with 11 bases matching TRBD1. The trim removed 8 bases at V and 1 base at J, leaving 19 bases unmatched. Germline loops: CDR1 MRHNA, CDR2 SNTAGT. The CDR3 contains 20 residues. CDR3 nucleotide sequence: TGTGCCAGCCGAGAATCAGGACAGGGGGCGCGAATCGAGAGCAATCAGCCCCAGCATTTT. Amino acids: CASRESGQGARIESNQPQHF.

The table lists this clone with a count of one. The genes are TRBV27 and TRBJ1-5; no definite D call. Germline lookup yields CDR1 MNHEY and CDR2 SMNVEV (reference sequence). The V end was cut by 8 bases, the J end by 1 base, with 9 bases between. This CDR3 region has 13 residues. As DNA, the CDR3 is TGTGCCAGCGGAAGGTACAGCAATCAGCCCCAGCATTTT. This sequence encodes CASGRYSNQPQHF.

In this sample, this clone turned up many times. Other DNA sequences in the same sample also yield this CDR3. This chain uses TRBV4-2 with TRBJ1-1; 10 positions match TRBD1. With 4 bases clipped from V and 4 bases from J, the junction kept 3 bases outside the gene matches. The length of the CDR3 is 14 residues. The V gene's germline CDR1 is LGHNA and CDR2 YNFKEQ. The CDR3 here is CASSLWTGGTEAFF. The CDR3 coding sequence is TGTGCCAGCAGCCTCTGGACAGGGGGCACTGAAGCTTTCTTT.

The chain employs TRBV6-1 and TRBJ1-1; 7 nucleotides match TRBD1. From germline, CDR1 is MNHNS and CDR2 SASEGT. V shed 4 bases and J 5 bases; nucleotides not matched to a gene: 10. There are 15 residues in the CDR3. CDR3 residues: CASSGRTGERTEAFF. The CDR3 DNA reads TGTGCCAGCAGTGGCCGGACAGGTGAGAGAACTGAAGCTTTCTTT.

The chain is built from TRBV10-3 and TRBJ2-7; D not certain. With 1 base removed from V and 3 bases from J, the gap between germline ends came to 10 bases. Germline assignment: CDR1 ENHRY and CDR2 SYGVKD. This CDR3 region has 14 residues. The CDR3 DNA reads as TGTGCCATCAGTGAGTACCAAGACATCTACGAGCAGTACTTC. Translation: CAISEYQDIYEQYF.

The J gene is TRBJ1-4, the V gene TRBV18, with 7 bases matching TRBD1. V shed 3 bases and J 3 bases; nucleotides not matched to a gene: 4. The CDR3 extends over 15 amino acids. The germline CDR1 and CDR2 sequences are KGHSH and LQKENI. The CDR3 DNA reads as TGTGCCAGCTCACCCGACAGGGCCCCTAATGAAAAACTGTTTTTT. Residues: CASSPDRAPNEKLFF. Based on the CDR3 plus reference TRBV18 and TRBJ1-4, the full variable domain is NAGVMQNPRHLVRRRGQEARLRCSPMKGHSHVYWYRQLPEEGLKFMVYLQKENIIDESGMPKERFSAEFPKEGPSILRIQQVVRGDSAAYFCASSPDRAPNEKLFFGSGTQLSVL.

V usage is TRBV28 and J usage is TRBJ1-1, with D unclear. CDR3 length: 13 amino acids. Per the germline V gene, CDR1 is MDHEN and CDR2 is SYDVKM. The V and J ends lost 8 bases and 2 bases respectively, with 12 bases between them. The CDR3 region is CASFVHPNTEAFF. DNA of the CDR3: TGTGCCAGCTTCGTCCATCCTAACACTGAAGCTTTCTTT.

The J gene is TRBJ2-6, the V gene TRBV30; the match to TRBD2 covers 12 bases. Germline loops: CDR1 GTSNPN, CDR2 SVGIG (reference sequence). There are 21 residues in the CDR3. V shed 1 base, J shed 2 bases, and the junction held 15 bases outside the gene matches. For the CDR3, the DNA is TGTGCCTGGAGTGCCGAAGGAGTGACTAGCGGGAGTATGGCTGGGGCCAACGTCCTGACTTTC. Protein: CAWSAEGVTSGSMAGANVLTF.

This chain joins TRBV30 and TRBJ2-7; D tentatively reads TRBD1 or TRBD2 (5 bases each). Germline CDR1 reads GTSNPN; CDR2 reads SVGIG (reference sequence). The CDR3 loop spans 14 amino acids. The V gene lost 2 bases and the J gene lost 0 bases, with 11 bases spanning the gap. CDR3 nucleotides: TGTGCCTGGAGTCGGGGCGGTAGCTCCTACGAGCAGTACTTC. Its protein is CAWSRGGSSYEQYF. Variable domain in full (rest from reference TRBV30 and TRBJ2-7): SQTIHQWPATLVQPVGSPLSLECTVEGTSNPNLYWYRQAAGRGLQLLFYSVGIGQISSEVPQNLSASRPQDRQFILSSKKLLLSDSGFYLCAWSRGGSSYEQYFGPGTRLTVT.

This clone occurred a few times. The rearrangement uses TRBV6-5 and TRBJ1-5, with 8 positions matching TRBD1. The CDR3 is made up of 15 amino acids. Germline values: CDR1 MNHEY, CDR2 SVGAGI. V trimming: 4 bases; J trimming: 5 bases; junction bases outside the gene matches: 7. CDR3 sequence: CASSLSGTGDQPQHF. CDR3 sequence (DNA): TGTGCCAGCAGTTTGTCCGGGACAGGTGATCAGCCCCAGCATTTT.

This clone turned up a few times. V gene TRBV29-1 combines with J gene TRBJ2-3, with TRBD1 identical over 7 bases. V gave up 3 bases and J gave up 3 bases; unmatched junction bases: 6. In germline, CDR1 is SQVTM, CDR2 ANQGSEA. This CDR3 is built from 14 residues. CDR3 sequence: CSVDRPQGTDTQYF. The CDR3 DNA sequence: TGCAGCGTTGACCGGCCACAGGGGACAGATACGCAGTATTTT.

For the CDR3, the DNA is TGTGCCAGCTCACCACGGCCGAATAGCAATCAGCCCCAGCATTTT. This encodes CASSPRPNSNQPQHF. V is TRBV18 and J is TRBJ1-5; D remains unclear. This CDR3 has 15 residues. The germline V gene encodes CDR1 KGHSH and CDR2 LQKENI. V was pared by 1 base and J by 0 bases, with 7 bases between.

This sequence joins TRBV18 and TRBJ1-5; D unresolved. Trimming shortened V by 6 bases and J by 7 bases, and 13 bases separated the two germline ends. Per the germline V gene, CDR1 is KGHSH and CDR2 is LQKENI. The CDR3 is made up of 13 amino acids. The CDR3 sequence is CASSPFVDQPQHF. The CDR3 DNA reads as TGTGCCAGCTCGCCCTTCGTAGACCAGCCCCAGCATTTT.

The chain combines TRBV19 with TRBJ2-7; 9 bases are a match to TRBD1. The CDR3 consists of 15 residues. The germline V gene encodes CDR1 LNHDA and CDR2 SQIVND (reference sequence). The J segment lost 3 bases and the V segment lost 2 bases, leaving 5 bases of the junction unmatched. CDR3 region: CASSISGTGNYEQYF. The DNA for the CDR3 is TGTGCCAGTAGTATATCCGGGACAGGGAACTACGAGCAGTACTTC.

The chain is built from TRBV29-1 and TRBJ2-1, with 11 bases fitting TRBD2. Germline V gene data show CDR1 as SQVTM and CDR2 as ANQGSEA. The ends lost 3 bases at V and 5 bases at J; junction bases unmatched: 3. There are 14 residues in the CDR3. CDR3 in amino acids: CSVEGLAENNEQFF. The CDR3 bases are TGCAGCGTTGAGGGACTAGCGGAAAACAATGAGCAGTTCTTC.

The chain has TRBV7-9 and TRBJ1-2; 7 bases line up with TRBD1. V was clipped by 2 bases and J by 5 bases; unmatched bases: 5. The CDR3 contains 14 residues. From germline, CDR1 is SEHNR and CDR2 FQNEAQ (reference sequence). The CDR3 bases are TGTGCCAGCAGCTTAAACAGGGGTATTTATGGCTACACCTTC. Its translation: CASSLNRGIYGYTF.

V usage is TRBV7-6 and J usage is TRBJ2-5; tentatively, D is TRBD1 (6 bases). CDR1 SGHVS and CDR2 FNYEAQ come from the germline V gene. Trimming shortened V by 5 bases and J by 5 bases, and 12 bases separated the two germline ends. CDR3 length equals 13 residues. The CDR3 DNA follows: TGTGCCAGCAGCCTCGGGACACCCGAGACCCAGTACTTC. Its protein is CASSLGTPETQYF.

J is TRBJ2-2 and V is TRBV25-1; a possible D gene is TRBD2 (6 bases). Germline CDR1 is MGHDK and CDR2 is SYGVNS. Deletions cut 1 base from V and 1 base from J, with 16 bases between. CDR3 length: 18 amino acids. The CDR3 DNA follows: TGTGCCAGCAGTGAATCCACCCCACTAGCCATGAACACCGGGGAGCTGTTTTTT. Translated, it gives CASSESTPLAMNTGELFF.